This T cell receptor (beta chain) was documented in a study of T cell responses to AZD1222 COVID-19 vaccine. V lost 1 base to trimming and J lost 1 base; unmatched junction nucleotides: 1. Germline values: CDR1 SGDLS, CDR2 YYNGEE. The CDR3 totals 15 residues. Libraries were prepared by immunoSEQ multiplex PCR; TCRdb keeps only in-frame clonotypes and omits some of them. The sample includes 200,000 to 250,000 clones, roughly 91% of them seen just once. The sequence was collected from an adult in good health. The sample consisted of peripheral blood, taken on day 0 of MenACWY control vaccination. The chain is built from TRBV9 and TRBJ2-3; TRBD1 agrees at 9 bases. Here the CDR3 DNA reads TGTGCCAGCAGCGTAAGACAGGGGGGCACAGATACGCAGTATTTT. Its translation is CASSVRQGGTDTQYF.